This TCR beta chain originates from a study of shared clonotypes between healthy human individuals. In the study overall: CD8 memory received one plate per donor, CD8 naive two, CD4 memory three and CD4 naive three. The study's findings and limits: Compared with clonotypes that all four donors shared, non-shared clonotypes had lower generation probabilities. Represented diversity (both genetic and exposure-history) was limited by the small number of donors.

Data came from immunoSEQ multiplex PCR; TCRdb stores just in-frame clones and leaves some out. The sample shows roughly 1,600,000 clones, approximately 98.5% of them seen only once. Concerning this clone itself: Its antigen remains unknown.

Germline CDR1 and CDR2: SQVTM and ANQGSEA. Trimming left V 4 bases short and J 10 bases short, with 14 bases between. CDR3 length equals 12 residues. The study separated CD4+ cells into CD45RA+ naive and CD45RA-negative memory subsets. This clonotype originated in a man aged 30 to 39 in good health. The sequencing input was naive CD4+ T cells sorted from blood. The subset: CD45RA+ positively selected. The J gene is TRBJ2-1, the V gene TRBV29-1; tentative D call: TRBD2 (5 bases). The CDR3 spells CSVAPGWEEQFF. CDR3 nucleotide sequence: TGCAGCGTTGCCCCAGGCTGGGAGGAGCAGTTCTTC.